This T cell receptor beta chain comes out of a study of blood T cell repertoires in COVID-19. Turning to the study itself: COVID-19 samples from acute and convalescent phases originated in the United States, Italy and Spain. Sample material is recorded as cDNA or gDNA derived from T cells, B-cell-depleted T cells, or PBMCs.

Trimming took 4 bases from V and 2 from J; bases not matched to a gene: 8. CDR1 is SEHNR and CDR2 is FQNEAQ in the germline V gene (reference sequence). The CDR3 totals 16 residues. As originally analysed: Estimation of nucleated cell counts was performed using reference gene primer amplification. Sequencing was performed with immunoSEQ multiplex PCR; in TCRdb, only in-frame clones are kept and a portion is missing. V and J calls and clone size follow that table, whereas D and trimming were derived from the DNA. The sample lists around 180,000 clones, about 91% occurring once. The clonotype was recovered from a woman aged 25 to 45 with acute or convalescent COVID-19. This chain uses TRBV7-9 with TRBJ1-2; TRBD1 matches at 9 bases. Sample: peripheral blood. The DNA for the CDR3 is TGTGCCAGCAGCTGGAGAACCGGGACAGGGAACTATGGCTACACCTTC. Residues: CASSWRTGTGNYGYTF.